These T cell receptor beta chains were read from a single sample in a study of CD8 T cells in ankylosing spondylitis. Via MiXCR, TCRdb re-called the 5' RACE reads, giving one row per CDR3 protein. The data hold 250,000 to 300,000 distinct CDR3 sequences, with 20% observed a single time. The sequencing input was blood, either unsorted or a sorted T cell fraction (not recorded which). The receptors derive from a male donor with ankylosing spondylitis or in good health (not recorded which). The CDR3 runs from the conserved cysteine through the conserved F or W. A D gene is named only where the DNA matches it firmly. Size values are once, few and many counts, or a class for expanded clones, and some rows have none.

NA TRBJ1-5 many TRBV28 TGTGCCAGCAGTCCAATCTCGTTGGCTATTATAAGCAATCAGCCCCAGCATTTT CASSPISLAIISNQPQHF
TRBD1 TRBJ1-2 few TRBV28 TGTGCCAGCAGCCAACCCGGGACAGGGGTCAGCTACACCTTC CASSQPGTGVSYTF
TRBD2 TRBJ2-1 NA TRBV3-1 TGTGCCAGCAGCCAAACTAGCGGGAGGGCCTATGAGCAGTTCTTC CASSQTSGRAYEQFF
NA TRBJ1-1 few TRBV28 TGTGCCAGCAGCAAACAGGGCCGCACTGAAGCTTTCTTT CASSKQGRTEAFF
NA TRBJ2-4 NA TRBV20-1 TGCAGTGCTAGCCGGGGTGGGCCCAAAAACATTCAGTACTTC CSASRGGPKNIQYF
TRBD2 TRBJ2-2 NA TRBV5-6 TGTGCCAGCAGCAAGACTAGCTCGAACACCGGGGAGCTGTTTTTT CASSKTSSNTGELFF
NA TRBJ1-1 few TRBV20-1 TGCAGTGCCACCAGGGGTACTGAAGCTTTCTTT CSATRGTEAFF
NA TRBJ1-3 NA TRBV12-3/TRBV12-4 TGTGCCAGCAGGTCGACAGGTCCCTCTGGAAACACCATATATTTT CASRSTGPSGNTIYF
NA TRBJ2-5 NA TRBV4-1 TGCGCCAGCAGCCAAGTATGGGGCGCGGAGACCCAGTACTTC CASSQVWGAETQYF
NA TRBJ1-5 NA TRBV27 TGTGCCAGCAGTTCCCAGGGAGGTCACCAGCCCCAGCATTTT CASSSQGGHQPQHF
TRBD1 TRBJ2-1 NA TRBV27 TGTGCCAGCAGTTTATCGGACAGGGGTCACAATGAGCAGTTCTTC CASSLSDRGHNEQFF
NA TRBJ2-4 NA TRBV6-1 TGTGCCAGCAGCCCCCAGCCAGGGGGGCCTGCAATTCAGTACTTC CASSPQPGGPAIQYF
TRBD1 TRBJ1-5 NA TRBV20-1 TGCAGTGCTAAAGGACAGGGCGGTAGCAATCAGCCCCAGCATTTT CSAKGQGGSNQPQHF
NA TRBJ1-2 NA TRBV12-3/TRBV12-4 TGTGCCAGCAGTTTTAGGACCGTCTCGGGTGGCTACACCTTC CASSFRTVSGGYTF
NA TRBJ2-4 NA TRBV20-1 TGCAGTGCTCCCGACAGAACTGTAGCCAAAAACATTCAGTACTTC CSAPDRTVAKNIQYF
NA TRBJ1-5 NA TRBV27 TGTGCCAGCAAGGGCACAAACTCCCATTTTAGCAATCAGCCCCAGCATTTT CASKGTNSHFSNQPQHF
TRBD1 TRBJ1-2 few TRBV12-3/TRBV12-4 TGTGCCAGCAGTATGGGACAGCTAAGCATCTATGGCTACACCTTC CASSMGQLSIYGYTF
NA TRBJ2-1 NA TRBV11-2 TGTGCCAGCAGCTTAGGGAGAGGGGTGATGAAAAACAATGAGCAGTTCTTC CASSLGRGVMKNNEQFF
NA TRBJ2-2 few TRBV20-1 TGCAGTGCCTACGCTGCCACCGGGGAGCTGTTTTTT CSAYAATGELFF
TRBD1 TRBJ1-6 NA TRBV11-2 TGTGCCAGCAGCCGTATCCGGGACAGGGCTAATTCACCCCTCCACTTT CASSRIRDRANSPLHF
NA TRBJ2-5 NA TRBV7-2 TGTGCCAGCAGCCTATCGACAGGGAGGGAGACCCAGTACTTC CASSLSTGRETQYF
TRBD2 TRBJ2-1 NA TRBV2 TGTGCCAGCAGGCCGGGACTAGCGGGCCTTTACAATGAGCAGTTCTTC CASRPGLAGLYNEQFF
NA TRBJ1-2 NA TRBV7-9 TGTGCCAGCAGCCCCCCCGGGGGAACCAATTATGGCTACACCTTC CASSPPGGTNYGYTF
NA TRBJ2-3 NA TRBV3-1 TGTGCCAGCAGACTTACAGGGACAGATACGCAGTATTTT CASRLTGTDTQYF
TRBD2 TRBJ2-3 many TRBV5-1 TGCGCCAGCAGCTTGACTAGCGGGAGCACAGATACGCAGTATTTT CASSLTSGSTDTQYF
TRBD1 TRBJ1-1 NA TRBV5-1 TGCGCCAGCAGCCCCGGGACAGGGGGGAACACTGAAGCTTTCTTT CASSPGTGGNTEAFF
NA TRBJ1-2 few TRBV6-2/TRBV6-3 TGTGCCAGCAGTTACCCGGGACACGCAAACTATGGCTACACCTTC CASSYPGHANYGYTF
NA TRBJ2-1 NA TRBV5-6 TGTGCCAGCAGCTTGGTGGTGGGATTGGGCTCCTACAATGAGCAGTTCTTC CASSLVVGLGSYNEQFF
NA TRBJ1-6 few TRBV5-6 TGTGCCAGCAGCTCTAGGCAGGGACGTCTAGAGTCACCCCTCCACTTT CASSSRQGRLESPLHF
NA TRBJ2-2 once TRBV27 TGTGCCAGCAACCCTTGGGCGGGCGCGAACACCGGGGAGCTGTTTTTT CASNPWAGANTGELFF
NA TRBJ2-3 many TRBV24-1 TGTGCCACCAGTATGACCGGGACGGTCACAGATACGCAGTATTTT CATSMTGTVTDTQYF
NA TRBJ2-1 NA TRBV25-1 TGTGCCAGCAGTGAATTCGGAGACGGATACAATGAGCAGTTCTTC CASSEFGDGYNEQFF
NA TRBJ1-2 few TRBV10-3 TGTGCCATCAGCCAGTCGGGGGGAGATAAGGATGGCTACACCTTC CAISQSGGDKDGYTF
NA TRBJ2-3 many TRBV12-3/TRBV12-4 TGTGCCAGCAGTTTAGGATATACGCAGTATTTT CASSLGYTQYF
NA TRBJ2-5 NA TRBV28 TGTGCCAGTCGTGGGCAGGGGGGGCGAGAGACCCAGTACTTC CASRGQGGRETQYF
NA TRBJ2-1 few TRBV29-1 TGCAGCGTTGAAGGGGTTAGGAGGGCGAAAAGCTCCTACAATGAGCAGTTCTTC CSVEGVRRAKSSYNEQFF
TRBD2 TRBJ2-3 few TRBV7-9 TGTGCCAGCAGCCGGGGGGTCCACTCCACAGATACGCAGTATTTT CASSRGVHSTDTQYF
TRBD2 TRBJ2-1 few TRBV12-3/TRBV12-4 TGTGCCAGCAGCTCTCGGACTAGCGGGGGGGCCATAGATGAGCAGTTCTTC CASSSRTSGGAIDEQFF
NA TRBJ1-1 NA TRBV28 TGTGCCAGCAGTTTACCCACTGAAGCTTTCTTT CASSLPTEAFF
NA TRBJ2-1 NA TRBV24-1 TGTGCCACCAAGGGTAGCGGTTTGAGCTCCTACAATGAGCAGTTCTTC CATKGSGLSSYNEQFF
NA TRBJ2-1 NA TRBV27 TGTGCCAGCAGTTTGTCTCAGCGACTAGATAATGAGCAGTTCTTC CASSLSQRLDNEQFF
TRBD2 TRBJ2-1 NA TRBV5-1 TGCGCCAGCAGCGAAGGAGCGGGGGGACCCAACAATGAGCAGTTCTTC CASSEGAGGPNNEQFF
NA TRBJ2-2 NA TRBV29-1 TGCAGCGTTTGGACAGATTCCACCGGGGAGCTGTTTTTT CSVWTDSTGELFF
NA TRBJ2-3 few TRBV20-1 TGCAGTGCTAGTTCGGCGGGACGGGCCGGAGATACGCAGTATTTT CSASSAGRAGDTQYF
NA TRBJ2-1 NA TRBV20-1 TGCAGTGCTAGAGATCTCACAGGGAGCTCCTACAATGAGCAGTTCTTC CSARDLTGSSYNEQFF
TRBD1 TRBJ1-3 NA TRBV5-1 TGCGCCAGCAACACAGGGGACGGAAACACCATATATTTT CASNTGDGNTIYF
NA TRBJ1-3 few TRBV2 TGTGCCAGCGGGGGGGGTACGAGCTCTGGAAACACCATATATTTT CASGGGTSSGNTIYF
NA TRBJ1-6 few TRBV6-6 TGTGCCAGTAGGTTGGGTTCACCCCTCCACTTT CASRLGSPLHF
NA TRBJ2-5 NA TRBV12-3/TRBV12-4 TGTGCCAGCAGCAACAGGGGAGCGGGCGACGGTGAGACCCAGTACTTC CASSNRGAGDGETQYF
TRBD2 TRBJ2-5 NA TRBV14 TGTGCCAGCAGCCAAGTTGAGCCTAGCGGGTATTATCGAGAGACCCAGTACTTC CASSQVEPSGYYRETQYF
TRBD2 TRBJ2-2 NA TRBV28 TGTGCCAGCAGTTCCCGGACTAGCGGGAGGAGAAGCACCGGGGAGCTGTTTTTT CASSSRTSGRRSTGELFF
TRBD2 TRBJ2-3 few TRBV28 TGTGCCAGCAGCCCGCGACTAGCACCTACAGATACGCAGTATTTT CASSPRLAPTDTQYF
TRBD2 TRBJ2-3 NA TRBV29-1 TGCAGCGCGGGAGCGGGGGCTGGAACAGATACGCAGTATTTT CSAGAGAGTDTQYF
NA TRBJ2-5 many TRBV5-1 TGCGCCAGCAGCTTGGCGGGCGGAGTAGAGACCCAGTACTTC CASSLAGGVETQYF
TRBD1 TRBJ1-5 few TRBV7-9 TGTGCCAGCAGCGCCCGGGACAGGGGGCATCAGCCCCAGCATTTT CASSARDRGHQPQHF
TRBD1 TRBJ2-4 many TRBV20-1 TGCAGTGCCCGACAGGGGGACATTCAGTACTTC CSARQGDIQYF
NA TRBJ2-1 NA TRBV12-3/TRBV12-4 TGTGCCAGCAGGGACGAAGGGGCAACCTACAATGAGCAGTTCTTC CASRDEGATYNEQFF